Shown below are 7 T cell receptor beta chains from a single sample sequenced in a study of T cell changes during pregnancy in multiple sclerosis. Using immunoSEQ multiplex PCR, the repertoire was profiled, and TCRdb retains in-frame clones only, with some absent. This table has approximately 80,000 clones, around 93% appearing once. The material was peripheral blood, obtained in the second trimester of pregnancy. The receptor source for this set is a female donor in good health, enrolled as a control in a pregnancy study.

The DNA of the CDR3 is TGCGCCAGCAGCACTCAAGACAGGGGCACTGAAGCTTTCTTT. Translated, it gives CASSTQDRGTEAFF. This chain connects TRBV5-1 to TRBJ1-1; 8 bases are shared with TRBD1. With 4 bases clipped from V and 4 bases from J, the junction kept 6 bases outside the gene matches. Germline-derived CDR1 and CDR2 are SGHRS and YFSETQ. The CDR3 totals 14 residues.

The V call is TRBV30, the J call TRBJ1-1; 9 bases are a match to TRBD1. Germline V lookup: CDR1 GTSNPN, CDR2 SVGIG (reference sequence). The CDR3 sequence is 11 residues long. With V trimmed by 5 bases and J by 8 bases, 3 bases remained unmatched. Here the CDR3 DNA reads TGTGCCTGGGGACAGGGGCAGGAAGCTTTCTTT. Translating gives CAWGQGQEAFF.

This chain uses TRBV11-3 with TRBJ2-2, with D possibly being TRBD1 (5 bases). Trimming took 8 bases from V and 1 from J, leaving 17 bases between them. The CDR3 spans 16 residues. In germline, CDR1 is SGHNT, CDR2 YENEEA. CDR3 sequence: CASSKGLDQNTGELFF. The CDR3 DNA reads as TGTGCCAGCTCCAAGGGGTTGGACCAGAACACCGGGGAGCTGTTTTTT.

The rearrangement links TRBV4-3 to TRBJ2-7, with TRBD2 matching over 9 bases. The germline V gene has CDR1 LGHNA and CDR2 YSLEER. After removal of 0 bases from V and 3 bases from J, the junction contained 12 bases not matched to a gene. The CDR3 spans 18 residues. DNA of the CDR3: TGCGCCAGCAGCCAAGATGTTTGGTCTAGCGGGGTTCACTACGAGCAGTACTTC. This codes for CASSQDVWSSGVHYEQYF.

This clone was counted once. The genes are TRBV7-3 and TRBJ1-1, with unresolved D. Germline V gene lookup returns CDR1 SGHTA and CDR2 FQGTGA. Trimming removed 4 bases from V and 1 base from J, with 7 bases in between. This CDR3 contains 13 residues. The CDR3: CASSSGGNTEAFF. For the CDR3, the DNA is TGTGCCAGCAGCTCTGGCGGGAACACTGAAGCTTTCTTT.

V gene TRBV5-6 combines with J gene TRBJ1-1, with a weak D call TRBD1 (5 bases). CDR1 SGHDT and CDR2 YYEEEE come from the germline V gene. The CDR3 length is 13 residues. The V end was cut by 0 bases, the J end by 7 bases, with 10 bases between. This CDR3 is CASSLEQVGEAFF. The CDR3 nucleotides read TGTGCCAGCAGCTTGGAACAGGTGGGTGAAGCTTTCTTT.

V usage is TRBV4-2 and J usage is TRBJ2-1, with 12 bases matching TRBD2. Germline lookup yields CDR1 LGHNA and CDR2 YNFKEQ. The CDR3 sequence is 18 residues long. J lost 1 base, V lost 4 bases, and 8 bases had no gene match. The CDR3 loop is CASSPASGGEWSYNEQFF. CDR3 nucleotide sequence: TGTGCCAGCAGCCCCGCTAGCGGGGGGGAATGGTCCTACAATGAGCAGTTCTTC.